Below, 30 T cell receptor beta chains from the same sample are listed, as sequenced in a study of blood T cell repertoires in COVID-19. Repertoires were generated with immunoSEQ multiplex PCR, while TCRdb's copy carries only in-frame clones and drops some. Here the sample spans 200,000 to 250,000 clones, around 89% being singletons. The sample taken for sequencing was PBMCs or T cells enriched from blood (not recorded which). The origin of the receptors is a man under 40 who had been exposed to COVID-19.

As concerns this clone: Other DNA sequences in this specimen translate into the identical CDR3. The rearrangement links TRBV19 to TRBJ1-5; D call uncertain. Deletions cut 4 bases from V and 2 bases from J, with 6 bases between. Germline CDR1 and CDR2: LNHDA and SQIVND (reference sequence). The CDR3 extends over 13 amino acids. The CDR3, as DNA: TGTGCCAGTAGTAGCCAGGGCAATCAGCCCCAGCATTTT. Residues: CASSSQGNQPQHF.

This chain links TRBV12-3 or TRBV12-4 with TRBJ2-7; D is ambiguous. V was clipped by 2 bases and J by 0 bases, with 5 bases between them. CDR3 length equals 13 residues. DNA for the CDR3: TGTGCCAGCAGTTTACAGAACTCCTACGAGCAGTACTTC. As protein: CASSLQNSYEQYF.

The rearrangement uses TRBV5-8 and TRBJ1-3, with TRBD1 as a possible D gene (5 bases). Per germline, CDR1 SGHTS and CDR2 YDEGEE. V dropped 4 bases and J dropped 4 bases, with 12 bases sitting between them. The CDR3 consists of 14 residues. As DNA, the CDR3 is TGTGCCAGCAGCGCGGGGGTTGTGGGAAACACCATATATTTT. It codes for CASSAGVVGNTIYF.

The chain recombines TRBV6-5 with TRBJ2-3, with 8 positions matching TRBD2. The germline V gene has CDR1 MNHEY and CDR2 SVGAGI. The CDR3 spans 14 residues. The junction had 12 bases not matched to a gene; V was cut back by 5 bases and J by 11 bases. CDR3 in amino acids: CASSPPGLVLKQYF. The CDR3, as DNA: TGTGCCAGCAGTCCTCCGGGACTAGTTCTTAAGCAGTATTTT.

The J gene is TRBJ1-3, the V gene TRBV9; no reliable D call. Germline V CDR1 and CDR2: SGDLS, YYNGEE. V lost 0 bases and J lost 3, with 4 bases in between. The CDR3 is made up of 13 amino acids. CDR3 in DNA: TGTGCCAGCAGCGTAGAGCATGGAAACACCATATATTTT. Protein product: CASSVEHGNTIYF.

On this clone itself: No conserved phenylalanine or tryptophan ends this CDR3, so it is likely a read error. Because the CDR3's place on the DNA is in doubt, the DNA is left out and the CDR3 is given as listed by TCRdb. The genes are TRBV20-1 and TRBJ1-4. The CDR3 region is 11 residues in length, termini included. Germline CDR1 and CDR2: DFQATT and SNEGSKA (reference sequence). Here the CDR3 reads CSAGGPSGVVV.

The rearrangement links TRBV29-1 to TRBJ2-7; 8 bases match TRBD2. In germline, CDR1 is SQVTM, CDR2 ANQGSEA. Trimming removed 0 bases from V and 1 base from J; junction bases left unmatched: 5. The CDR3 totals 15 residues. This CDR3 is CSVEDRTSQSYEQYF. The CDR3, as DNA: TGCAGCGTTGAAGATCGGACTAGCCAATCCTACGAGCAGTACTTC.

The genes are TRBV19 and TRBJ1-2; possible D gene TRBD1, 6 bases. Looked up from germline, CDR1 is LNHDA and CDR2 is SQIVND (reference sequence). The CDR3 sequence is 14 residues long. Deletions cut 6 bases from V and 2 bases from J, with 13 bases between. The CDR3 DNA is TGTGCCAGTAGCGATCCGGGACACAACTATGGCTACACCTTC. Its protein is CASSDPGHNYGYTF.

The chain uses TRBV19 and TRBJ1-1; D possibly corresponds to TRBD1 (5 bases). CDR3 size: 13 residues. V was clipped by 5 bases and J by 0 bases, with 7 bases between them. The germline V gene encodes CDR1 LNHDA and CDR2 SQIVND (reference sequence). The CDR3, as DNA: TGTGCCAGTAGTGGACAATTGAACACTGAAGCTTTCTTT. Protein sequence: CASSGQLNTEAFF.

This rearrangement joins TRBV27 to TRBJ2-5; no definite D call. This CDR3 comprises 10 residues. Deletions cut 5 bases from V and 4 bases from J, with 2 bases between. Germline loops: CDR1 MNHEY, CDR2 SMNVEV (reference sequence). CDR3 nucleotide sequence: TGTGCCAGCAGTCGAGAGACCCAGTACTTC. Translation: CASSRETQYF.

The chain is built from TRBV10-1 and TRBJ2-7, with unresolved D. With 4 bases removed from V and 1 base from J, the gap between germline ends came to 8 bases. Germline-derived CDR1 and CDR2 are WNHNN and SYGVQD (reference sequence). The CDR3 contains 13 residues. CDR3 nucleotide sequence: TGCGCCAGCAGTGGTCAGAATTCCTACGAGCAGTACTTC. Protein product: CASSGQNSYEQYF.

The V gene is TRBV10-3, the J gene TRBJ2-3; the D gene is possibly TRBD2 (5 bases). The V gene's germline CDR1 is ENHRY and CDR2 SYGVKD. The CDR3 is made up of 14 amino acids. V shed 3 bases and J shed 4 bases, with 11 bases lying between them. The CDR3 coding sequence is TGTGCCATCAGTGACCGGAGCGGTCCAGATACGCAGTATTTT. Translating it yields CAISDRSGPDTQYF.

The rearrangement uses TRBV3-1 (or the pseudogene TRBV3-2) and TRBJ1-2; TRBD1 agrees at 8 bases. The J segment lost 4 bases and the V segment lost 4 bases, leaving 11 bases of the junction unmatched. This CDR3 is built from 16 residues. CDR1 and CDR2 (germline): LGHDT, YNNKEL (reference sequence). The CDR3 loop is CASSPSTGGGFYGYTF. DNA for the CDR3: TGTGCCAGCAGCCCTTCCACAGGGGGAGGATTCTATGGCTACACCTTC.

The chain combines TRBV5-1 with TRBJ1-1; D not resolved. The CDR3 contains 13 residues. The V gene lost 0 bases and the J gene lost 6 bases, with 9 bases spanning the gap. Per germline, CDR1 SGHRS and CDR2 YFSETQ. CDR3 residues: CASSLARAAEAFF. CDR3 nucleotides: TGCGCCAGCAGCTTGGCCCGCGCCGCTGAAGCTTTCTTT.

This chain joins TRBV11-2 and TRBJ2-5; tentatively, D is TRBD1 (5 bases). CDR3 length: 14 amino acids. V was clipped by 2 bases and J by 2 bases, with 9 bases between them. Germline assignment: CDR1 SGHAT and CDR2 FQNNGV. The CDR3 region has the DNA TGTGCCAGCAGCTTACGACGGACACAAGAGACCCAGTACTTC. It specifies CASSLRRTQETQYF.

This clone was detected only once. The rearrangement links TRBV7-6 to TRBJ2-7, with a tentative D call TRBD2 (5 bases). Trimming cost V 1 base and J 6 bases, with 7 bases left between them. CDR3 size: 12 residues. CDR1 and CDR2 (germline): SGHVS, FNYEAQ. The CDR3 DNA sequence: TGTGCCAGCAGCTTAGGAGGGAGCGAGCAGTACTTC. The encoded protein is CASSLGGSEQYF.

The J gene is TRBJ2-1, the V gene TRBV15; 11 nucleotides agree with TRBD2. The CDR3 is made up of 18 amino acids. J gave up 2 bases and V 1 base, and 7 bases lay outside the gene matches. The germline V gene encodes CDR1 LNHNV and CDR2 YYDKDF (reference sequence). This chain's CDR3 is CATSRAGLAGHPYNEQFF. The DNA of the CDR3 is TGTGCCACCAGCAGAGCAGGACTAGCGGGCCACCCCTACAATGAGCAGTTCTTC.

The rearrangement uses TRBV5-5 and TRBJ1-2; no clear D gene. V lost 1 base and J 8 bases, leaving 12 bases between the germline ends. The germline gives CDR1 SGHKS, CDR2 YYEKEE (reference sequence). This CDR3 has 13 amino acids. The DNA for the CDR3 is TGTGCCAGCAGCTTGTCGGGGTTAGAGGGCTACACCTTC. Amino acids: CASSLSGLEGYTF. The variable domain in full, completed from reference TRBV5-5 and TRBJ1-2, reads DAGVTQSPTHLIKTRGQQVTLRCSPISGHKSVSWYQQVLGQGPQFIFQYYEKEERGRGNFPDRFSARQFPNYSSELNVNALLLGDSALYLCASSLSGLEGYTFGSGTRLTVV.

The chain couples TRBV20-1 to TRBJ1-2; unclear D gene. The CDR3 is 10 amino acids. Germline assignment: CDR1 DFQATT and CDR2 SNEGSKA (reference sequence). The V end was cut by 3 bases, the J end by 6 bases, with 5 bases between. CDR3 loop: CSASFDGYTF. The CDR3 DNA reads as TGCAGTGCTAGTTTCGATGGCTACACCTTC.

This chain's CDR3 is CASSLTSGVSDTQYF. As DNA, the CDR3 is TGTGCCAGCAGCTTAACTAGCGGGGTCTCAGATACGCAGTATTTT. The chain carries TRBV7-2 and TRBJ2-3; TRBD2 matches at 10 bases. Germline V gives CDR1 SGHTA, CDR2 FQGNSA. The CDR3 is 15 residues long. V shed 2 bases and J 4 bases; nucleotides not matched to a gene: 3. Variable domain in full (rest from reference TRBV7-2 and TRBJ2-3): GAGVSQSPSNKVTEKGKDVELRCDPISGHTALYWYRQSLGQGLEFLIYFQGNSAPDKSGLPSDRFSAERTGGSVSTLTIQRTQQEDSAVYLCASSLTSGVSDTQYFGPGTRLTVL.

The chain uses TRBV5-6 and TRBJ1-3, with D possibly being TRBD1 (6 bases). From germline, CDR1 is SGHDT and CDR2 YYEEEE. V shed 4 bases and J shed 0 bases, with 11 bases lying between them. This CDR3 has 15 residues. CDR3 region: CASSPQGISGNTIYF. The CDR3 DNA reads as TGTGCCAGCAGCCCGCAGGGGATCTCTGGAAACACCATATATTTT.

This chain uses TRBV6-1 with TRBJ1-2; D not certain. CDR1 and CDR2 from the germline V gene are MNHNS and SASEGT. With 3 bases removed from V and 5 bases from J, the gap between germline ends came to 19 bases. The CDR3 length is 16 residues. The CDR3: CASSDHLSSAGYGYTF. CDR3 nucleotides: TGTGCCAGCAGTGACCATCTATCATCGGCAGGATATGGCTACACCTTC.

CDR3 DNA: TGTGCCAGCAGCTTTCGGACAGGGGGCGCTGAAGCTTTCTTT. Amino acid sequence: CASSFRTGGAEAFF. The chain uses TRBV5-4 and TRBJ1-1; 11 bases map to TRBD1. Germline-derived CDR1 and CDR2 are SGHNT and YYREEE (reference sequence). V trimming: 2 bases; J trimming: 6 bases; junction bases outside the gene matches: 3. CDR3 length: 14 residues.

DNA of the CDR3: TGTGCCAGTAGTAACAGGGATCTGAGCTACACCTTC. As protein: CASSNRDLSYTF. The chain couples TRBV19 to TRBJ1-2; a weak D match, TRBD1 (6 bases). Per the germline V gene, CDR1 is LNHDA and CDR2 is SQIVND (reference sequence). There are 12 residues in the CDR3. V lost 4 bases and J 9 bases, leaving 12 bases between the germline ends.

The chain carries TRBV5-4 and TRBJ2-5, with D perhaps TRBD2 (6 bases). The CDR3 sequence is 15 residues long. V was shortened by 0 bases and J by 4 bases, with 13 bases between the two germline ends. From germline, CDR1 is SGHNT and CDR2 YYREEE (reference sequence). CDR3 sequence reads: CASSLEARRGETQYF. For the CDR3, the DNA is TGTGCCAGCAGCTTGGAAGCTCGGAGGGGAGAGACCCAGTACTTC.

The chain recombines TRBV7-9 with TRBJ1-3, with TRBD1 matching 7 bases. The CDR3 is 14 amino acids. Unmatched junction bases numbered 7, after V lost 5 bases and J lost 6 bases. The germline gives CDR1 SEHNR, CDR2 FQNEAQ (reference sequence). CDR3: CASSRGQIPNTIYF. DNA of the CDR3: TGTGCCAGCAGCCGGGGACAGATCCCAAACACCATATATTTT.

This chain joins TRBV19 and TRBJ2-3, with 7 bases matching TRBD2. CDR1 is LNHDA, CDR2 SQIVND, per germline (reference sequence). The CDR3 is made up of 17 amino acids. Losses at the gene ends were 3 bases for V and 4 bases for J; bases not matched to a gene: 13. In DNA form, the CDR3 reads TGTGCCAGTAGTATGACCGAAGCGGGGACCTCGCCAGATACGCAGTATTTT. It translates to CASSMTEAGTSPDTQYF.

This rearrangement joins TRBV5-1 to TRBJ1-4, with D hard to call. The CDR3 is 13 amino acids. V was pared by 5 bases and J by 5 bases, with 10 bases between. The germline V gene has CDR1 SGHRS and CDR2 YFSETQ. The CDR3 loop reads CASSYSSNEKLFF. CDR3 DNA: TGCGCCAGCAGTTACAGCTCAAATGAAAAACTGTTTTTT.

This chain joins TRBV5-5 and TRBJ2-1, with 11 nucleotides matching TRBD2. J was trimmed by 5 bases and V by 6 bases; bases with no gene match: 7. Germline loops: CDR1 SGHKS, CDR2 YYEKEE (reference sequence). The CDR3 runs to 15 residues. CDR3 nucleotide sequence: TGTGCCAGCATGCCTAGCGGGGGGACGAACAATGAGCAGTTCTTC. Residues: CASMPSGGTNNEQFF. The variable domain in full, with the rest retrieved from reference TRBV5-5 and TRBJ2-1, is DAGVTQSPTHLIKTRGQQVTLRCSPISGHKSVSWYQQVLGQGPQFIFQYYEKEERGRGNFPDRFSARQFPNYSSELNVNALLLGDSALYLCASMPSGGTNNEQFFGPGTRLTVL.

The chain links TRBV14 to TRBJ2-7, with D possibly TRBD1 on 6 matching bases. V was clipped by 5 bases and J by 5 bases, with 22 bases between them. From germline, CDR1 is SGHDN and CDR2 FVKESK. The CDR3 has 16 amino acids. CDR3 sequence (DNA): TGTGCCAGCAGCGACGTCACAGGGTATGGTATCAACGAGCAGTACTTC. This encodes CASSDVTGYGINEQYF.